This TCR delta chain was identified in a study of gamma-delta T cells after stem cell transplantation. TCRdb repeated clone calling on the RT-PCR reads with CATT. The sample has more than 1,100 delta-chain clones; around 7% are singletons. Germline loops: CDR1 GEAIGNYY, CDR2 EKD. This CDR3 contains 19 residues. This clone was recorded a few times. A read error likely explains why the TCRdb protein, taken from a much larger clone, differs from this DNA's translation at residue 3; the protein shown is translated from the DNA. The chain employs TRDV2 and TRDJ1, with TRDD3 identical over 11 bases. The TCR originated in a human donor. It is not recorded whose cells these are; they may come from a transplant donor. Sequencing was carried out using gamma-delta T cells. Here the CDR3 reads CARDTVKLGDTRGTDKLIF. The CDR3, as DNA: TGTGCCCGTGACACCGTAAAGTTGGGGGATACGCGAGGCACCGATAAACTCATCTTT.